One and the same sample provided the 30 T cell receptor beta chains below, sequenced in a study of T cell repertoires in cytomegalovirus infection. TCRdb reanalysed the reads using MiXCR and keeps one entry per CDR3 protein. The table records hundreds of thousands of distinct CDR3 sequences, under 45% of them present only once. Which antigens these TCRs recognize remains unknown. Sequenced material: cultured PBMCs, taken from culture after CMV antigen stimulation. These receptor sequences come from a human donor in good health (CMV status not recorded). Some clones in this sample may be carry-over from other donors' samples.

Written as DNA, the CDR3 is TGTGCCAGCAGTTCTAGACGGTTCAATCAGCCCCAGCATTTT. Amino acids: CASSSRRFNQPQHF. The chain joins TRBV27 to TRBJ1-5; no firm D call. The CDR3 contains 14 residues. Germline CDR1 and CDR2: MNHEY and SMNVEV (reference sequence). Trimming took 4 bases from V and 3 from J, leaving 10 bases between them.

The chain links TRBV18 to TRBJ2-7; D gene uncertain. The germline V and J ends were trimmed by 3 bases and 5 bases, with 11 bases remaining between them. This CDR3 comprises 13 residues. The V gene's germline CDR1 is KGHSH and CDR2 LQKENI. The CDR3 nucleotides read TGTGCCAGCTCACCGACCCCGACGCACGAGCAGTACTTC. Its translation: CASSPTPTHEQYF.

The chain combines TRBV20-1 with TRBJ2-1; D could derive from TRBD1 or TRBD2 (5 bases each). The CDR3 spans 16 residues. With 1 base removed from V and 7 bases from J, the gap between germline ends came to 20 bases. Looked up from germline, CDR1 is DFQATT and CDR2 is SNEGSKA (reference sequence). The CDR3 DNA follows: TGCAGTGCTAGAGGGGACCTAGCAGACTCCAGGAATGAGCAGTTCTTC. Translated, it gives CSARGDLADSRNEQFF.

The chain joins TRBV7-9 to TRBJ2-5; 7 bases map to TRBD1. The CDR3 is made up of 15 amino acids. After removal of 4 bases from V and 3 bases from J, the junction contained 8 bases not matched to a gene. Germline CDR1 SEHNR, CDR2 FQNEAQ (reference sequence). This chain's CDR3 is CASSSRGLGEETQYF. The CDR3 DNA is TGTGCCAGCAGCTCGAGGGGGCTGGGGGAAGAGACCCAGTACTTC.

This clonotype was observed a few times. CDR3 in DNA: TGTGCCAGCAGCCGAGCGGGGGGTGAGGAGCCCCAGCATTTT. Its protein product is CASSRAGGEEPQHF. This sequence joins TRBV7-6 and TRBJ1-5; weak D call: TRBD1 (5 bases). Trimming left V 5 bases short and J 8 bases short, with 16 bases between. Germline V gives CDR1 SGHVS, CDR2 FNYEAQ. The CDR3 is 14 amino acids.

The sample holds one count of this clonotype. The chain has TRBV7-9 and TRBJ2-6; D gene unclear. The CDR3 runs 16 residues. Germline CDR1 and CDR2: SEHNR and FQNEAQ (reference sequence). V was cut by 5 bases and J by 1 base, with 12 bases left in between. CDR3: CASSQNSGSGANVLTF. For the CDR3, the DNA is TGTGCCAGCAGCCAGAACTCTGGGTCTGGGGCCAACGTCCTGACTTTC.

This clonotype was detected a few times. The chain carries TRBV6-6 and TRBJ2-2; D ambiguous. Per the germline V gene, CDR1 is MNHNY and CDR2 is SVGAGI (reference sequence). CDR3 length: 12 residues. CDR3 nucleotide sequence: TGTGCTCTGGGCCCCACGACCGGGGAGCTGTTTTTT. Amino acids: CALGPTTGELFF.

The chain couples TRBV7-2 to TRBJ2-7; D might be TRBD1 or TRBD2, each matching 5 bases. V was shortened by 5 bases and J by 4 bases, with 12 bases between the two germline ends. Germline-derived CDR1 and CDR2 are SGHTA and FQGNSA. The CDR3 contains 13 residues. The CDR3 reads CASSVGVGYEQYF. The CDR3, as DNA: TGTGCCAGCAGCGTGGGGGTAGGGTACGAGCAGTACTTC. Variable domain in full (rest from reference TRBV7-2 and TRBJ2-7): GAGVSQSPSNKVTEKGKDVELRCDPISGHTALYWYRQSLGQGLEFLIYFQGNSAPDKSGLPSDRFSAERTGGSVSTLTIQRTQQEDSAVYLCASSVGVGYEQYFGPGTRLTVT.

This chain connects TRBV19 to TRBJ1-1; TRBD1 might be the D (5 bases). CDR3 length equals 12 residues. V was cut by 5 bases and J by 7 bases, with 11 bases left in between. The germline gives CDR1 LNHDA, CDR2 SQIVND (reference sequence). CDR3 in DNA: TGTGCCAGTAGTTCCGGGGGGGGTGAAGCTTTCTTT. Its translation is CASSSGGGEAFF.

The chain carries TRBV11-2 and TRBJ2-2, with TRBD1 identical over 7 bases. Trimming took 4 bases from V and 3 from J; bases not matched to a gene: 14. The germline CDR1 and CDR2 sequences are SGHAT and FQNNGV. The CDR3 length is 18 residues. This CDR3 is CASSSQTYGQVHTGELFF. CDR3 nucleotides: TGTGCCAGCAGCTCACAGACTTATGGACAGGTTCACACCGGGGAGCTGTTTTTT.

The J gene is TRBJ2-1, the V gene TRBV19; 7 bases are shared with TRBD1. There are 18 residues in the CDR3. The V gene end was trimmed by 6 bases and the J gene end by 4 bases; junction bases not matched to a gene: 18. The germline V gene encodes CDR1 LNHDA and CDR2 SQIVND (reference sequence). The CDR3 nucleotides are TGTGCCAGTAGGGGGGTAACGAACCGGGACAGTGAATACAATGAGCAGTTCTTC. Translation: CASRGVTNRDSEYNEQFF.

This clonotype came up a few times. This rearrangement joins TRBV5-4 to TRBJ1-2; D not certain. The CDR3 has 14 residues. Between the trimmed V and J ends, which lost 3 bases and 8 bases, there was a span of 17 bases. Per germline, CDR1 SGHNT and CDR2 YYREEE (reference sequence). In DNA form, the CDR3 reads TGTGCCAGCAGCTCCGGACCCTCAGAAGTCGGCTACACCTTC. It codes for CASSSGPSEVGYTF. The full variable domain, with the rest looked up from reference TRBV5-4 and TRBJ1-2, is ETGVTQSPTHLIKTRGQQVTLRCSSQSGHNTVSWYQQALGQGPQFIFQYYREEENGRGNFPPRFSGLQFPNYSSELNVNALELDDSALYLCASSSGPSEVGYTFGSGTRLTVV.

V gene TRBV7-2 combines with J gene TRBJ2-5, with 12 bases matching TRBD2. Germline assignment: CDR1 SGHTA and CDR2 FQGNSA. CDR3 length equals 18 residues. V gave up 3 bases and J gave up 3 bases; unmatched junction bases: 11. The CDR3 sequence is CASSFFLGLAGNEETQYF. CDR3 bases: TGTGCCAGCAGCTTTTTTCTGGGACTAGCGGGTAATGAAGAGACCCAGTACTTC.

The chain recombines TRBV6-1 with TRBJ2-7, with a weak D call TRBD2 (6 bases). V shed 7 bases and J shed 2 bases, with 12 bases lying between them. Germline CDR1 is MNHNS and CDR2 is SASEGT. The CDR3 extends over 13 amino acids. The CDR3 reads CASTPGATYEQYF. The CDR3 bases are TGTGCCAGCACCCCGGGAGCAACCTACGAGCAGTACTTC.

This clonotype was counted once. The gene calls are TRBV19 and TRBJ2-1; D may correspond to TRBD1 or TRBD2 (5 bases each). V was trimmed by 5 bases and J by 9 bases, leaving 20 bases between them. CDR3 length equals 15 residues. The V gene's germline CDR1 is LNHDA and CDR2 SQIVND (reference sequence). The CDR3 is CASSVRDGVMVEQFF. The CDR3 region has the DNA TGTGCCAGTAGTGTCCGGGACGGGGTAATGGTTGAGCAGTTCTTC. The full variable domain, with the rest looked up from reference TRBV19 and TRBJ2-1, is DGGITQSPKYLFRKEGQNVTLSCEQNLNHDAMYWYRQDPGQGLRLIYYSQIVNDFQKGDIAEGYSVSREKKESFPLTVTSAQKNPTAFYLCASSVRDGVMVEQFFGPGTRLTVL.

This chain uses TRBV18 with TRBJ2-7; D uncertain. The V and J ends lost 0 bases and 0 bases respectively, with 3 bases between them. This CDR3 is 13 amino acids long. The germline V gene encodes CDR1 KGHSH and CDR2 LQKENI. DNA for the CDR3: TGTGCCAGCTCACCACCCCTCTCCTACGAGCAGTACTTC. Translation gives CASSPPLSYEQYF.

The CDR3 region is CASSLEEGWGTGEKLFF. The CDR3 region has the DNA TGTGCCAGCAGCTTAGAGGAGGGGTGGGGAACGGGTGAAAAACTGTTTTTT. The chain has TRBV7-8 and TRBJ1-4; D perhaps matches TRBD1 (5 bases). The CDR3 is made up of 17 amino acids. The germline V gene encodes CDR1 SGHVS and CDR2 FQNEAQ. V lost 1 base and J lost 7, with 19 bases in between. Complete variable domain (other parts from reference TRBV7-8 and TRBJ1-4): GAGVSQSPRYKVAKRGQDVALRCDPISGHVSLFWYQQALGQGPEFLTYFQNEAQLDKSGLPSDRFFAERPEGSVSTLKIQRTQQEDSAVYLCASSLEEGWGTGEKLFFGSGTQLSVL.

The genes are TRBV2 and TRBJ2-7; 10 bases agree with TRBD1. Germline V gene data show CDR1 as SNHLY and CDR2 as FYNNEI. The V segment lost 8 bases and the J segment 0 bases; nucleotides outside the gene matches: 4. This CDR3 is built from 14 residues. CDR3 nucleotide sequence: TGTGCCAGCGGGACAGGGGAGGGCTCCTACGAGCAGTACTTC. As protein: CASGTGEGSYEQYF.

The J gene is TRBJ1-2, the V gene TRBV19, with 9 bases matching TRBD1. This CDR3 contains 14 residues. In germline, CDR1 is LNHDA, CDR2 SQIVND (reference sequence). V trimming: 6 bases; J trimming: 8 bases; junction bases outside the gene matches: 10. The chain's CDR3 is CASRRGTGSGGYTF. DNA for the CDR3: TGTGCCAGTAGACGCGGGACAGGGAGTGGCGGCTACACCTTC.

The CDR3 spells CASSYKANQPQHF. The CDR3 DNA reads as TGTGCCAGCAGTTACAAAGCAAATCAGCCCCAGCATTTT. This sequence joins TRBV6-5 and TRBJ1-5; D not certain. The length of the CDR3 is 13 residues. Germline V CDR1 and CDR2: MNHEY, SVGAGI. The germline V and J ends were trimmed by 2 bases and 4 bases, with 6 bases remaining between them.

This clonotype was seen a few times. The V and J genes are TRBV7-9 and TRBJ2-3; D ambiguous. This CDR3 spans 18 amino acids. Looked up from germline, CDR1 is SEHNR and CDR2 is FQNEAQ (reference sequence). The ends were cut back, 5 bases at V and 2 bases at J, with 23 bases in the middle. In DNA form, the CDR3 reads TGTGCCAGCAGCCCCCTCATAAGCTTCCGAATTTCCACAGATACGCAGTATTTT. Translated, it gives CASSPLISFRISTDTQYF.

This clonotype has more than one count but fewer than ten. The chain carries TRBV6-8 and TRBJ2-7, with 13 positions matching TRBD2. Germline V lookup: CDR1 MNHGY, CDR2 SAAAGT. V shed 2 bases and J 6 bases; nucleotides not matched to a gene: 4. The CDR3 is made up of 15 amino acids. The CDR3 loop reads CASSYRLAGGIEQYF. CDR3 nucleotide sequence: TGTGCCAGCAGTTACAGACTAGCGGGAGGAATCGAGCAGTACTTC.

The chain combines TRBV11-2 with TRBJ2-7, with 11 bases aligning to TRBD2. CDR1 is SGHAT, CDR2 FQNNGV, per germline. This CDR3 is built from 15 residues. Losses at the gene ends were 6 bases for V and 3 bases for J; bases not matched to a gene: 7. Written as DNA, the CDR3 is TGTGCCAGCAGTTATCCGGGACTAGCGGTCTACGAGCAGTACTTC. Translated, it gives CASSYPGLAVYEQYF.

This chain connects TRBV19 to TRBJ1-5; maybe TRBD1 (5 bases). CDR3 length: 15 residues. V was cut by 5 bases and J by 2 bases, with 13 bases left in between. Germline V CDR1 and CDR2: LNHDA, SQIVND (reference sequence). The CDR3 is CASSVLLGGNQPQHF. DNA of the CDR3: TGTGCCAGTAGTGTTTTATTAGGGGGCAATCAGCCCCAGCATTTT.

The V and J genes are TRBV5-4 and TRBJ2-3; possibly TRBD2 for D (5 bases). The CDR3 is made up of 15 amino acids. From germline, CDR1 is SGHNT and CDR2 YYREEE (reference sequence). V was clipped by 4 bases and J by 6 bases, with 18 bases between them. CDR3 in amino acids: CASSPKGSLGDTQYF. CDR3 in DNA: TGTGCCAGCAGCCCAAAAGGGAGCCTTGGGGATACGCAGTATTTT.

The J gene is TRBJ1-5, the V gene TRBV19; D uncertain. The V gene lost 5 bases and the J gene lost 3 bases, with 11 bases spanning the gap. The CDR3 loop spans 14 amino acids. Per germline, CDR1 LNHDA and CDR2 SQIVND (reference sequence). The CDR3 is CASSPTPPNQPQHF. As DNA, the CDR3 is TGTGCCAGTAGTCCGACCCCCCCCAATCAGCCCCAGCATTTT.

This chain connects TRBV7-9 to TRBJ1-2, with D tentatively TRBD1 (5 bases). CDR3 length equals 13 residues. V lost 5 bases to trimming and J lost 4 bases, with 11 bases between them. Per germline, CDR1 SEHNR and CDR2 FQNEAQ (reference sequence). The CDR3 sequence is CASSLEQGYGYTF. DNA for the CDR3: TGTGCCAGCAGCCTAGAGCAGGGCTATGGCTACACCTTC.

The table lists this clonotype with a few counts. V is TRBV6-5 and J is TRBJ1-2; D call uncertain. Trimming pared 7 bases from V and 4 bases from J, leaving 10 bases between. This CDR3 is 12 amino acids long. Germline V lookup: CDR1 MNHEY, CDR2 SVGAGI. CDR3 loop: CASTDGRYGYTF. CDR3 bases: TGTGCCAGCACGGACGGGCGCTATGGCTACACCTTC.

This clonotype turned up a few times. The genes are TRBV7-4 and TRBJ1-2; D may be TRBD1 (5 bases). The germline gives CDR1 SGHVT, CDR2 SQSDAQ. The germline V and J ends were trimmed by 3 bases and 2 bases, with 10 bases remaining between them. The CDR3 extends over 14 amino acids. Here the CDR3 reads CASSFLTENYGYTF. The CDR3 region has the DNA TGTGCCAGCAGCTTCCTGACAGAGAACTATGGCTACACCTTC.

This clonotype turned up a few times. The genes are TRBV12-3 or TRBV12-4 and TRBJ1-1, with D possibly TRBD1 on 5 matching bases. Trimming left V 9 bases short and J 3 bases short, with 11 bases between. The CDR3 is 12 residues long. The CDR3 spells CASEGTYTEAFF. The CDR3 DNA follows: TGTGCCAGTGAGGGGACTTACACTGAAGCTTTCTTT.